These 6 T cell receptor beta chains originate from one sample sequenced in a study of cytomegalovirus exposure and HLA in healthy donors. The primer mix had 60 Vbeta and 13 Jbeta primers. Some clones are missing from TCRdb's copy, which holds only in-frame ones; the method was immunoSEQ multiplex PCR. The sample has about 100,000 clones, over 75% seen once. Input material: PBMCs. These receptors all stem from a middle-aged man in good health and CMV-seropositive.

This chain connects TRBV19 to TRBJ2-2; tentatively, D is TRBD1 (5 bases). Looked up from germline, CDR1 is LNHDA and CDR2 is SQIVND (reference sequence). The CDR3 is 14 residues long. The V gene lost 2 bases and the J gene lost 1 base, with 5 bases spanning the gap. The CDR3 is CASSITGNTGELFF. The CDR3 coding sequence is TGTGCCAGTAGTATAACAGGGAACACCGGGGAGCTGTTTTTT.

This chain's CDR3 is CASRRTSGSWAYEQYF. As DNA, the CDR3 is TGTGCCAGCAGACGGACTAGCGGGAGTTGGGCCTACGAGCAGTACTTC. The chain links TRBV27 to TRBJ2-5; 13 bases are a match to TRBD2. The DNA matches TRBJ2-7 better at its end, which makes the J call doubtful. The CDR3 covers 16 residues. CDR1 and CDR2 from the germline V gene are MNHEY and SMNVEV (reference sequence).

The chain has TRBV11-2 and TRBJ2-7; D unresolved. The CDR3 is made up of 13 amino acids. Trimming stripped 0 bases from V and 3 bases from J, with 6 bases between. Germline loops: CDR1 SGHAT, CDR2 FQNNGV. The CDR3 loop reads CASSLDVSYEQYF. CDR3 bases: TGTGCCAGCAGCTTAGATGTCAGCTACGAGCAGTACTTC.

This chain connects TRBV7-8 to TRBJ2-5; 8 bases agree with TRBD2. The CDR3 loop spans 16 amino acids. Germline lookup yields CDR1 SGHVS and CDR2 FQNEAQ. With 5 bases clipped from V and 5 bases from J, the junction kept 13 bases outside the gene matches. The CDR3 DNA sequence: TGTGCCAGCAGCGAGGTGAGCGGGGGACACGAGGAGACCCAGTACTTC. Translation: CASSEVSGGHEETQYF.

This clone showed up just a few times. The chain has TRBV9 and TRBJ2-3, with 8 bases matching TRBD2. Germline V gene sequence: CDR1 SGDLS, CDR2 YYNGEE. This CDR3 comprises 18 residues. V lost 3 bases and J lost 2; bases outside the gene matches: 14. As DNA, the CDR3 is TGTGCCAGCAGCGCGAGCCCCCTGCGGGGGGAGAACACAGATACGCAGTATTTT. It yields the protein CASSASPLRGENTDTQYF.

V and J are TRBV12-5 and TRBJ1-4; D is perhaps TRBD1 (6 bases). V was pared by 3 bases and J by 2 bases, with 7 bases between. Per the germline V gene, CDR1 is LGHNT and CDR2 is FRNRAP. The CDR3 length is 14 residues. The chain's CDR3 is CASGLGGTNEKLFF. The CDR3 DNA is TGTGCTAGTGGTTTAGGGGGTACTAATGAAAAACTGTTTTTT.